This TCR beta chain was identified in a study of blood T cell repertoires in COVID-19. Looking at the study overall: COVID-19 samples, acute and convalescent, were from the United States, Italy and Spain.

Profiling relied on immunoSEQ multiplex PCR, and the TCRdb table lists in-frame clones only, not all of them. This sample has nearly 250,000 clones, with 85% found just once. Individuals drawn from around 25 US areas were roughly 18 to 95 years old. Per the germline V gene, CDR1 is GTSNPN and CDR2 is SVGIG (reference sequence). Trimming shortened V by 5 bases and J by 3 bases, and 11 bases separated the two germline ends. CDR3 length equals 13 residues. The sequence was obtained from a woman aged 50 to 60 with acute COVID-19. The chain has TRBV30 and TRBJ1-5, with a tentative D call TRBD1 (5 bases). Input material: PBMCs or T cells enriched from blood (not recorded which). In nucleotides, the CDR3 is TGTGCCTGGGCTGACAGTGACAATCAGCCCCAGCATTTT. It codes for CAWADSDNQPQHF.